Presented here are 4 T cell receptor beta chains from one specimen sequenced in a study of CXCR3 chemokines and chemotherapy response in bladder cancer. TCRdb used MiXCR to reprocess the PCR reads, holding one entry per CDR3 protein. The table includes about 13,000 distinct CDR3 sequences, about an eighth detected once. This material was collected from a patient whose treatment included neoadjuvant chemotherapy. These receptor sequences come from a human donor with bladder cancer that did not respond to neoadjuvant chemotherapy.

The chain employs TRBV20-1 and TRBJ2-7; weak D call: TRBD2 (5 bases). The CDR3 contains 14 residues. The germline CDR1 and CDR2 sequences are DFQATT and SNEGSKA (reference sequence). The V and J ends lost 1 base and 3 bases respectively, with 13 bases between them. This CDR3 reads CSARVREWDYEQYF. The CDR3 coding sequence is TGCAGTGCTAGAGTGAGGGAGTGGGACTACGAGCAGTACTTC.

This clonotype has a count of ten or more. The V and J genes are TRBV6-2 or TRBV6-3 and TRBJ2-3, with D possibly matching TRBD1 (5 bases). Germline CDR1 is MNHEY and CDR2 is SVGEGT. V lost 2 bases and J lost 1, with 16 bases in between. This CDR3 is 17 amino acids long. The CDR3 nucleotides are TGTGCCAGCAGTTACGGGGCAGGGCCTAGAGGCACAGATACGCAGTATTTT. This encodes CASSYGAGPRGTDTQYF.

CDR3 in amino acids: CACQGNNEKLFF. The DNA of the CDR3 is TGTGCCTGCCAGGGTAATAATGAAAAACTGTTTTTT. The genes are TRBV2 and TRBJ1-4; maybe TRBD1 (5 bases). Trimming removed 11 bases from V and 4 bases from J, with 11 bases in between. CDR1 is SNHLY and CDR2 is FYNNEI in the germline V gene. The CDR3 is 12 amino acids. The entire variable domain, with the rest obtained from reference TRBV2 and TRBJ1-4, is as follows: EPEVTQTPSHQVTQMGQEVILRCVPISNHLYFYWYRQILGQKVEFLVSFYNNEISEKSEIFDDQFSVERPDGSNFTLKIRSTKLEDSAMYFCACQGNNEKLFFGSGTQLSVL.

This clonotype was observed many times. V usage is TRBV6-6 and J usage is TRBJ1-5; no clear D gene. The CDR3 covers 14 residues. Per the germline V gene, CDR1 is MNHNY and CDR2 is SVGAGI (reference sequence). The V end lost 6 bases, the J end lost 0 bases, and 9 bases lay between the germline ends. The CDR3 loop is CASRVIYSNQPQHF. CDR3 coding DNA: TGTGCCAGCAGAGTGATCTATAGCAATCAGCCCCAGCATTTT.